This TCR beta chain was identified during a study of T-cell reconstitution after alpha-beta-depleted transplantation in children (TCRdb year 2016). The study in broad terms: Using TCR repertoire profiling, the study followed T-cell immune reconstitution in a quantitative way in children after TCRalphabeta/CD19-depleted allogeneic hematopoietic cell transplantation.

Points the paper makes about the study in general: In some patients, the high TCRbeta diversity seen at day 60 was put down to recipient T cells and intrathymic progenitors that had survived conditioning. About two months after transplant, the apparently early recovery of alphabetaT-cell counts reportedly depended on just several hundred clones that had expanded rapidly and came from non-depleted graft cells. The frequencies of hyperexpanded clones fell over the following months, and after one year, T-cell counts and TCRbeta diversity were mostly attributed to newly produced T cells.

This clonotype was recorded many times. The target of this receptor is not known. Base qualities are not at hand, and no much larger clone is one base apart. The method behind the library was PCR. The run used an Illumina HiSeq 2500. Molecular barcoding was employed in the preparation of TCR libraries, with unique molecular identifiers being used to normalize TCRbeta repertoire quantification. TCRdb reanalyzed the raw reads on its own, using fastp at Q25 for trimming and MiXCR for clone calling, and kept in-frame beta chains. Each CDR3 protein appears once, grouped with its most common genes and DNA. The sample records about 230,000 distinct CDR3 sequences, approximately 11% of which are singletons. The top ten clones comprise 25% to 30% of the sample. The treatment or condition label of this sample denotes: allogeneic hematopoietic cell transplantation with graft depleted of TCRalphabeta T cells and CD19 B cells. The transplant recipients were children given TCRalphabeta/CD19-depleted allogeneic hematopoietic cell grafts.

The TCR sequence derives from a child under three years old with acute myeloid leukemia, due to receive a stem cell transplant. The sample consisted of PBMCs, taken before TCRalphabeta/CD19-depleted stem cell transplant.

The sequenced DNA: TGTGCCAGCAAGCGGGAGGGAGAGACCCAGTACTTC. It codes for CASKREGETQYF. The V and J segments used are TRBV6-2 or TRBV6-3 and TRBJ2-5, with 10 bases aligning to TRBD2. Trimming leaves V shorter by 7 bases and J shorter by 4 bases, with the junction holding 0 bases beyond the gene matches. The cysteine opens and the phenylalanine closes a CDR3 of 12 amino acids. Kept here is only the CDR3 DNA, which spans 36 bases and is read in frame from base 1. CDR1 and CDR2 are read off the germline V gene as MNHEY and SVGEGT.